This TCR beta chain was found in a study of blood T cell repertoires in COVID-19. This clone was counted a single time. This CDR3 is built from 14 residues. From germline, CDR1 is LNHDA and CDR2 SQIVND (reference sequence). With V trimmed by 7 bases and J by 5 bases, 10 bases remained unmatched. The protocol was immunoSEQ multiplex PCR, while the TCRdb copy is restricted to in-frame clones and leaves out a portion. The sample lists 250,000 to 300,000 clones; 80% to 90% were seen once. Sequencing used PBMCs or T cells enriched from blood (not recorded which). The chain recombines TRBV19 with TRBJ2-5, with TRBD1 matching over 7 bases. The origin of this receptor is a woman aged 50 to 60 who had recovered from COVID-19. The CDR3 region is CASTARRDSETQYF. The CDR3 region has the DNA TGTGCCAGTACGGCACGCCGGGACAGCGAGACCCAGTACTTC.